This T cell receptor (beta chain) emerged from a study of blood T cell repertoires in COVID-19. Turning to the study itself: Collection of acute and convalescent COVID-19 samples took place in the United States, Italy and Spain. The analysed material was cDNA or gDNA that came from T cells, B-cell-depleted T cells, or PBMCs.

Authors' methods: Estimates of nucleated cell counts were drawn from the amplification of reference gene primers. The repertoire was sequenced with immunoSEQ multiplex PCR; TCRdb's copy has only in-frame clones and lacks some. The DNA gave D and trimming, while V, J and clone size come from that table. The sample carries 200,000 to 250,000 clones, roughly 84% recorded once. This CDR3 is 17 amino acids long. CDR1 is MNHNS and CDR2 is SASEGT in the germline V gene. The V end was cut by 3 bases, the J end by 2 bases, with 19 bases between. This rearrangement joins TRBV6-1 to TRBJ1-2; tentative D call: TRBD1 (6 bases). This receptor was obtained from a young woman who had recovered from COVID-19. Sequenced sample: peripheral blood. CDR3 in amino acids: CASSELFRDTLNYGYTF. The CDR3 DNA is TGTGCCAGCAGTGAGCTTTTTCGGGACACCCTCAACTATGGCTACACCTTC.